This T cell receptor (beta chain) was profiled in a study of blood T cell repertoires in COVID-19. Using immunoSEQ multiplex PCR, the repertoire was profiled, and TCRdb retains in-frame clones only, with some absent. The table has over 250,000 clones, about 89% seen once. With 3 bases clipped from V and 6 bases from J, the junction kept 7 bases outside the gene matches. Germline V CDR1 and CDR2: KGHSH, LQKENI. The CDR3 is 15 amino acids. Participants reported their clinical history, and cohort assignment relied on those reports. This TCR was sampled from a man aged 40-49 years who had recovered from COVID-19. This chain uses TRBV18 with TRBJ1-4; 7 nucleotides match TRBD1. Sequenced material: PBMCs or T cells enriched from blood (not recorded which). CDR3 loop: CASSPSTGNDEKLFF. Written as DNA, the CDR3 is TGTGCCAGCTCACCCTCGACAGGGAACGATGAAAAACTGTTTTTT.